These 13 T cell receptor beta chains originate from one sample sequenced in a study of cytomegalovirus exposure and HLA in healthy donors. Primers: 60 Vbeta forward and 13 Jbeta reverse. The protocol was immunoSEQ multiplex PCR, while the TCRdb copy is restricted to in-frame clones and leaves out a portion. This listing includes approximately 50,000 clones. The sample consisted of PBMCs. These receptors were obtained from a woman in her thirties or forties in good health and CMV-seronegative.

The chain links TRBV6-5 to TRBJ1-1, with a possible D match to TRBD1 (5 bases). Germline CDR1 reads MNHEY; CDR2 reads SVGAGI. Trimming removed 4 bases at V and 7 bases at J, with 19 bases between. The CDR3 sequence is 15 residues long. CDR3 loop: CASSWGGLGHFEAFF. As DNA, the CDR3 is TGTGCCAGCAGTTGGGGGGGACTTGGACACTTTGAAGCTTTCTTT.

J is TRBJ1-2 and V is TRBV7-9; no definite D call. From germline, CDR1 is SEHNR and CDR2 FQNEAQ (reference sequence). The CDR3 loop spans 15 amino acids. V dropped 1 base and J dropped 0 bases, with 9 bases sitting between them. CDR3: CASSLEPSTNYGYTF. The CDR3 nucleotides read TGTGCCAGCAGCTTAGAGCCATCTACTAACTATGGCTACACCTTC.

CDR3 nucleotides: TGCAGCGCCAGCGGGGTCTTGGGGAGACAGTCTAACTATGGCTACACCTTC. It yields the protein CSASGVLGRQSNYGYTF. The chain is built from TRBV29-1 and TRBJ1-2; D perhaps matches TRBD1 (5 bases). Per the germline V gene, CDR1 is SQVTM and CDR2 is ANQGSEA. The V and J ends lost 7 bases and 0 bases respectively, with 24 bases between them. CDR3 size: 17 residues.

The gene calls are TRBV18 and TRBJ2-5, with D uncertain. CDR3 size: 14 residues. V shed 3 bases and J shed 5 bases, with 13 bases lying between them. The germline CDR1 and CDR2 sequences are KGHSH and LQKENI. Here the CDR3 reads CASSPPYPPETQYF. The CDR3 nucleotides are TGTGCCAGCTCACCTCCGTATCCCCCCGAGACCCAGTACTTC.

This rearrangement joins TRBV14 to TRBJ2-4, with unresolved D. Germline CDR1 is SGHDN and CDR2 is FVKESK. The V end lost 0 bases, the J end lost 7 bases, and 10 bases lay between the germline ends. This CDR3 region has 14 residues. The CDR3 region is CASSQELSRNIQYF. The DNA for the CDR3 is TGTGCCAGCAGCCAAGAACTATCAAGGAACATTCAGTACTTC.

This chain uses TRBV11-3 with TRBJ1-3; D is uncertain. The CDR3 is 13 residues long. Germline-derived CDR1 and CDR2 are SGHNT and YENEEA. The V gene lost 6 bases and the J gene lost 7 bases, with 13 bases spanning the gap. The CDR3 sequence: CASSLDGVNTIYF. The DNA for the CDR3 is TGTGCCAGCAGTCTTGACGGGGTGAACACCATATATTTT.

The chain has TRBV6-5 and TRBJ2-2; 9 nucleotides line up with TRBD2. Trimming removed 6 bases from V and 4 bases from J; junction bases left unmatched: 3. CDR3 length: 14 amino acids. Germline CDR1 and CDR2: MNHEY and SVGAGI. The CDR3 reads CASRLAGGTGELFF. Written as DNA, the CDR3 is TGTGCCAGCAGACTAGCGGGCGGCACCGGGGAGCTGTTTTTT.

The gene calls are TRBV19 and TRBJ1-4; D remains unclear. The V end was cut by 4 bases, the J end by 4 bases, with 7 bases between. The CDR3 sequence is 13 residues long. Per germline, CDR1 LNHDA and CDR2 SQIVND (reference sequence). CDR3 sequence: CASSRQVNEKLFF. The CDR3 coding sequence is TGTGCCAGTAGTAGGCAAGTTAATGAAAAACTGTTTTTT.

The chain joins TRBV7-9 to TRBJ2-7; 10 bases align to TRBD2. The germline V gene encodes CDR1 SEHNR and CDR2 FQNEAQ (reference sequence). Trimming took 4 bases from V and 5 from J; bases not matched to a gene: 11. The length of the CDR3 is 16 residues. The CDR3 sequence is CASSSPPGLAFHEQYF. DNA of the CDR3: TGTGCCAGCAGCTCCCCCCCGGGACTAGCGTTCCACGAGCAGTACTTC.

The chain uses TRBV25-1 and TRBJ1-1, with D perhaps matching TRBD1 (5 bases). This CDR3 spans 14 amino acids. Trimming took off 5 bases at V and 1 base at J, with 11 bases between the two ends. CDR1 is MGHDK and CDR2 is SYGVNS in the germline V gene. The CDR3 protein is CASSLGHGNTEAFF. For the CDR3, the DNA is TGTGCCAGCAGTCTAGGACACGGGAACACTGAAGCTTTCTTT.

The rearrangement uses TRBV14 and TRBJ1-2; 9 nucleotides line up with TRBD1. Germline assignment: CDR1 SGHDN and CDR2 FVKESK. The CDR3 runs to 14 residues. V trimming: 6 bases; J trimming: 5 bases; junction bases outside the gene matches: 7. CDR3 DNA sequence: TGTGCCAGCAGTTTAGGACAGGGGATTTATGGCTACACCTTC. Its protein product is CASSLGQGIYGYTF.

The gene calls are TRBV7-2 and TRBJ2-2, with TRBD1 identical over 9 bases. This CDR3 region has 15 residues. Losses at the gene ends were 4 bases for V and 2 bases for J; bases not matched to a gene: 2. CDR1 is SGHTA and CDR2 is FQGNSA in the germline V gene. CDR3 nucleotides: TGTGCCAGCAGCTCCACAGGGGGCAACACCGGGGAGCTGTTTTTT. Amino acids: CASSSTGGNTGELFF.

The gene calls are TRBV5-1 and TRBJ1-1; 10 nucleotides align to TRBD1. J gave up 5 bases and V 0 bases, and 7 bases lay outside the gene matches. The CDR3 consists of 16 residues. Germline CDR1 and CDR2: SGHRS and YFSETQ. The CDR3: CASSLAVRTGGTEAFF. CDR3 bases: TGCGCCAGCAGCTTGGCGGTTCGGACAGGGGGAACTGAAGCTTTCTTT.